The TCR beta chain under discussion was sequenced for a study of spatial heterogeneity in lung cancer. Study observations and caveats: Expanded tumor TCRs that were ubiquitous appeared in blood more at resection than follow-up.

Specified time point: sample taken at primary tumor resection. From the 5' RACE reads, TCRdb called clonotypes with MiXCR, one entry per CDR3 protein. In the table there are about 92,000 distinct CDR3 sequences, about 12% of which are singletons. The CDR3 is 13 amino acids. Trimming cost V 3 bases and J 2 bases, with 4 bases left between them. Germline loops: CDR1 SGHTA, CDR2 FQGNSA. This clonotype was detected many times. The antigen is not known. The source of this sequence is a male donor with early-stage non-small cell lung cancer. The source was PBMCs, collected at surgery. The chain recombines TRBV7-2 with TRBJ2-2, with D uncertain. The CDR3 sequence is CASSFTNTGELFF. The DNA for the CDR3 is TGTGCCAGCAGCTTCACTAACACCGGGGAGCTGTTTTTT.